The rows below give T cell receptor beta chains drawn from one sample of a study of beta chain features in type 1 diabetes. The protocol was immunoSEQ multiplex PCR, while the TCRdb copy is restricted to in-frame clones and leaves out a portion. The sample consists of 220,000 or so clones, around 68% of them appearing once. Material: naive CD4+ T cells from blood. Receptors originate from a man under 40 in good health. Each CDR3 is given with its conserved first and last residue.

cdr3_aa j_call v_call
CASSPLAGFQETQYF TRBJ2-5 TRBV11-2
CASSERSGPRETQYF TRBJ2-5 TRBV25-1
CASSRGTSTDTQYF TRBJ2-3 TRBV5-6
CAWSYVRRAGELFF TRBJ2-2 TRBV30
CASKRIQENIQYF TRBJ2-4 TRBV6-5
CASSTRLAEGNEQFF TRBJ2-1 TRBV6-6
CATTAEETQYF TRBJ2-5 TRBV5-4
CASSLAGGPSYNEQFF TRBJ2-1 TRBV28
CSVEGGTETEAFF TRBJ1-1 TRBV29-1
CASVEGLSYEQYF TRBJ2-7 TRBV7-9
CASSLERKTGANVLTF TRBJ2-6 TRBV5-6
CAWSVERSEAFF TRBJ1-1 TRBV30
CASSEATGPSYNEQFF TRBJ2-1 TRBV25-1
CAWGPDKSGNTIYF TRBJ1-3 TRBV30
CSVAQSMNTEAFF TRBJ1-1 TRBV29-1
CALTPPNSYEQYF TRBJ2-7 TRBV30
CASSRLAGTSFQETQYF TRBJ2-5 TRBV4-3
CASSLGGVKNIQYF TRBJ2-4 TRBV7-2
CASSEPGTDNEQFF TRBJ2-1 TRBV9
CATSPDRGKYEQYF TRBJ2-7 TRBV15
CASSGTAYNEQFF TRBJ2-1 TRBV2
CAWSVSPETQYF TRBJ2-5 TRBV30
CAWNWGGRTEAFF TRBJ1-1 TRBV30
CAISESSGGYEQYF TRBJ2-7 TRBV10-3
CASSVGQDTDTQYF TRBJ2-3 TRBV9
CAISAVDNVLTF TRBJ2-6 TRBV10-3
CASRAGQGYVALHF TRBJ1-6 TRBV2
CASNRDLYNEQFF TRBJ2-1 TRBV2
CASSPPQILAGGGNEQFF TRBJ2-1 TRBV18
CSAERDSGNTIYF TRBJ1-3 TRBV29-1
CAWSVDTGRNHWDQPQHF TRBJ1-5 TRBV30
CASSLATGVDSPLHF TRBJ1-6 TRBV5-1
CASSPQDTDTQYF TRBJ2-3 TRBV18
CAWRPVFEAFF TRBJ1-1 TRBV30
CASSVNIGPYEQYF TRBJ2-7 TRBV9